The rows below give T cell receptor beta chains drawn from one sample of a study of PD-1 blockade in classical Hodgkin lymphoma. This table comes from immunoSEQ multiplex PCR, and its TCRdb copy is limited to in-frame clones, with some not included. The table includes some 93,000 clones, about 77% detected once. This specimen was peripheral blood mononuclear cells (PBMCs), taken before the fourth cycle of nivolumab. The receptor source for this set is a human donor with classical Hodgkin lymphoma. CDR3s include the opening cysteine and the closing phenylalanine or tryptophan. A D gene is named only where the DNA matches it firmly. Rows give clone size only sometimes, using once, few, many, or a class for an expanded clone.

D gene	clone size	V gene	J gene	CDR3 DNA	CDR3 protein
-	-	TRBV25-1	TRBJ1-1	TGTGCCAGCTTGGGGGCGGGGCCTGCTTTCTTT	CASLGAGPAFF
TRBD1	-	TRBV6-6	TRBJ2-4	TGTGCCAGCAGTTACAGGTCGACAGGGGGCCAAAACATTCAGTACTTC	CASSYRSTGGQNIQYF
-	-	TRBV5-1	TRBJ2-5	TGCGCCAGCAGCCTAGGGACACGGGAGACCCAGTACTTC	CASSLGTRETQYF
-	once	TRBV28	TRBJ1-2	TGTGCCAGCAGCCTAGGAGCAGGAGACTATGGCTACACCTTC	CASSLGAGDYGYTF
-	-	TRBV19	TRBJ2-1	TGTGCCAGTAGTATAGCGGTGGACTCCAATGAGCAGTTCTTC	CASSIAVDSNEQFF
-	few	TRBV19	TRBJ1-6	TGTGCCAGTAGAGGATTGGTGAATTCACCCCTCCACTTT	CASRGLVNSPLHF
TRBD1	-	TRBV6-5	TRBJ2-2	TGTGCCAGCAGGGGGACAGGGGCCGGGGAGCTGTTTTTT	CASRGTGAGELFF
TRBD1	-	TRBV10-2	TRBJ1-5	TGCGCCAGCGGGGGACAGTCCAATCAGCCCCAGCATTTT	CASGGQSNQPQHF
TRBD1	-	TRBV6-5	TRBJ2-2	TGTGCCAGCAGTCGCGGACAGGTCACCGGGGAGCTGTTTTTT	CASSRGQVTGELFF
TRBD1	-	TRBV11-3	TRBJ2-7	TGTGCCAGCAGCGAACGGGACAGGGCCTACGAGCAGTACTTC	CASSERDRAYEQYF
-	-	TRBV6-5	TRBJ2-7	TGTGCCAGCAGTTACTCGGGGCCATACTACGAGCAGTACTTC	CASSYSGPYYEQYF
-	-	TRBV10-3	TRBJ2-7	TGTGCCATCAGTGAGTCGGACCCCCAGTACTTC	CAISESDPQYF
TRBD1	-	TRBV10-3	TRBJ1-2	TGTGCCATCAGTGCCCGTGGACAGGGGGCATTAGGCTACACCTTC	CAISARGQGALGYTF
-	-	TRBV7-9	TRBJ2-3	TGTGCCAGCAGATCCGGGACGACTTACACAGATACGCAGTATTTT	CASRSGTTYTDTQYF
-	few	TRBV7-3	TRBJ1-6	TGTGCCAGCAGCCGCTTAGGGGGTGCTCCCCTCCACTTT	CASSRLGGAPLHF
TRBD1	few	TRBV27	TRBJ2-3	TGTGCCAGCACTCGACAGGGGGGGGACCGCACAGATACGCAGTATTTT	CASTRQGGDRTDTQYF
TRBD1	few	TRBV11-2	TRBJ2-5	TGTGCCAGCAGCCCGCAGGGGGCTGGGACCCAGTACTTC	CASSPQGAGTQYF